A selection of T cell receptor beta chains follows, all from one sample in a study of T cell changes during pregnancy in multiple sclerosis. The protocol was immunoSEQ multiplex PCR, while the TCRdb copy is restricted to in-frame clones and leaves out a portion. This table holds 20,000 to 25,000 clones, about 83% found once. The source was CD8+ T cells from peripheral blood mononuclear cells, collected before pregnancy. All receptors come from a female donor with multiple sclerosis, enrolled in a pregnancy study. Both conserved end residues are part of each CDR3. Fields, in order: J gene, D gene, V gene, clone size, CDR3 protein, CDR3 DNA. D genes are given only for firm matches. Size values are once, few and many counts, or a class for expanded clones, and some rows have none.

j_call: TRBJ2-2; d_call: -; v_call: TRBV27; clone_size: -; cdr3_aa: CASSLLASANTGELFF; cdr3_nt: TGTGCCAGCAGTTTACTGGCTAGCGCGAACACCGGGGAGCTGTTTTTT
j_call: TRBJ2-1; d_call: TRBD2; v_call: TRBV28; clone_size: few; cdr3_aa: CASSSGGRYNEQFF; cdr3_nt: TGTGCCAGCAGTTCGGGAGGGAGGTACAATGAGCAGTTCTTC
j_call: TRBJ2-7; d_call: TRBD1; v_call: TRBV18; clone_size: -; cdr3_aa: CASSPLDRTYYEQYF; cdr3_nt: TGTGCCAGCTCACCATTGGACAGGACCTACTACGAGCAGTACTTC
j_call: TRBJ2-1; d_call: TRBD2; v_call: TRBV19; clone_size: -; cdr3_aa: CASSIGTSGGNSYNEQFF; cdr3_nt: TGTGCCAGTAGTATAGGGACTAGCGGGGGCAATTCCTACAATGAGCAGTTCTTC
j_call: TRBJ1-2; d_call: TRBD1; v_call: TRBV4-1; clone_size: many; cdr3_aa: CASSQGQGDLYGYTF; cdr3_nt: TGCGCCAGCAGCCAAGGACAGGGTGATCTCTATGGCTACACCTTC
j_call: TRBJ1-5; d_call: -; v_call: TRBV2; clone_size: -; cdr3_aa: CASRVGGGLQPQHF; cdr3_nt: TGTGCCAGCAGAGTCGGGGGGGGGCTACAGCCCCAGCATTTT
j_call: TRBJ1-1; d_call: TRBD1; v_call: TRBV2; clone_size: -; cdr3_aa: CASFTGGGFTEAFF; cdr3_nt: TGTGCCAGCTTCACAGGGGGCGGGTTCACTGAAGCTTTCTTT
j_call: TRBJ2-1; d_call: -; v_call: TRBV9; clone_size: -; cdr3_aa: CASSVAGLTYNEQFF; cdr3_nt: TGTGCCAGCAGCGTAGCGGGACTTACTTACAATGAGCAGTTCTTC
j_call: TRBJ2-2; d_call: TRBD1; v_call: TRBV6-1; clone_size: -; cdr3_aa: CASSESDRGRGGELFF; cdr3_nt: TGTGCCAGCAGTGAATCCGACAGGGGGCGAGGCGGGGAGCTGTTTTTT
j_call: TRBJ2-7; d_call: TRBD2; v_call: TRBV2; clone_size: -; cdr3_aa: CASSVGGRDSYEQYF; cdr3_nt: TGTGCCAGCAGTGTGGGGGGGAGGGACTCCTACGAGCAGTACTTC
j_call: TRBJ1-1; d_call: TRBD1; v_call: TRBV2; clone_size: -; cdr3_aa: CASSDQGALTEAFF; cdr3_nt: TGTGCCAGCAGTGACCAGGGGGCCTTGACTGAAGCTTTCTTT
j_call: TRBJ1-1; d_call: TRBD1; v_call: TRBV6-5; clone_size: -; cdr3_aa: CASRAGTGLNTEAFF; cdr3_nt: TGTGCCAGCAGGGCCGGGACAGGCCTGAACACTGAAGCTTTCTTT
j_call: TRBJ2-7; d_call: -; v_call: TRBV7-9; clone_size: few; cdr3_aa: CASSLESRLGEQYF; cdr3_nt: TGTGCCAGCAGCTTAGAATCCAGACTGGGCGAGCAGTACTTC
j_call: TRBJ2-7; d_call: -; v_call: TRBV19; clone_size: -; cdr3_aa: CASSRGAVDEQYF; cdr3_nt: TGTGCCAGTAGCCGGGGGGCAGTCGACGAGCAGTACTTC
j_call: TRBJ2-5; d_call: TRBD2; v_call: TRBV13; clone_size: once; cdr3_aa: CASSRGSPETQYF; cdr3_nt: TGTGCCAGCAGCCGCGGGAGTCCGGAGACCCAGTACTTC
j_call: TRBJ2-1; d_call: TRBD2; v_call: TRBV2; clone_size: -; cdr3_aa: CASGMSLGTSSNEQFF; cdr3_nt: TGTGCCAGCGGCATGTCTTTAGGGACTAGTTCCAATGAGCAGTTCTTC
j_call: TRBJ1-1; d_call: -; v_call: TRBV5-1; clone_size: -; cdr3_aa: CASNLEQNTEAFF; cdr3_nt: TGCGCCAGCAACCTGGAGCAGAACACTGAAGCTTTCTTT
j_call: TRBJ1-3; d_call: -; v_call: TRBV9; clone_size: -; cdr3_aa: CASSVGGVHGDTIYF; cdr3_nt: TGTGCCAGCAGCGTAGGCGGGGTTCACGGAGACACCATATATTTT
j_call: TRBJ1-1; d_call: -; v_call: TRBV27; clone_size: once; cdr3_aa: CASKRVALNTEAFF; cdr3_nt: TGTGCCAGCAAGAGGGTTGCCTTAAACACTGAAGCTTTCTTT
j_call: TRBJ2-3; d_call: -; v_call: TRBV7-2; clone_size: -; cdr3_aa: CASSLAFRGYKLTDTQYF; cdr3_nt: TGTGCCAGCAGCTTAGCTTTCCGGGGGTATAAACTCACAGATACGCAGTATTTT
j_call: TRBJ2-3; d_call: TRBD2; v_call: TRBV5-4; clone_size: -; cdr3_aa: CASSLGGLADTQYF; cdr3_nt: TGTGCCAGCAGCTTGGGGGGACTAGCGGATACGCAGTATTTT
j_call: TRBJ2-1; d_call: -; v_call: TRBV28; clone_size: -; cdr3_aa: CASSRGRGSSYNEQFF; cdr3_nt: TGTGCCAGCAGCCGGGGGAGGGGGAGCTCCTACAATGAGCAGTTCTTC
j_call: TRBJ2-2; d_call: -; v_call: TRBV7-6; clone_size: few; cdr3_aa: CASSQQGPNTGELFF; cdr3_nt: TGTGCCAGCAGCCAACAGGGCCCGAACACCGGGGAGCTGTTTTTT
j_call: TRBJ2-1; d_call: TRBD1; v_call: TRBV2; clone_size: -; cdr3_aa: CASSEALHLRQGAHEQFF; cdr3_nt: TGTGCCAGCAGTGAAGCGCTTCATCTCCGGCAGGGGGCCCATGAGCAGTTCTTC
j_call: TRBJ2-7; d_call: -; v_call: TRBV20-1; clone_size: -; cdr3_aa: CSARSGKQYF; cdr3_nt: TGCAGTGCTAGAAGCGGTAAGCAGTACTTC
j_call: TRBJ2-7; d_call: -; v_call: TRBV19; clone_size: -; cdr3_aa: CASSSNRDFSYEQYF; cdr3_nt: TGTGCCAGTAGTTCCAACCGGGACTTCTCCTACGAGCAGTACTTC
j_call: TRBJ2-7; d_call: TRBD1; v_call: TRBV14; clone_size: -; cdr3_aa: CASSDFDRGGTYEQYF; cdr3_nt: TGTGCCAGCAGCGACTTCGACAGGGGGGGGACCTACGAGCAGTACTTC
j_call: TRBJ2-7; d_call: -; v_call: TRBV4-3; clone_size: -; cdr3_aa: CASSQDRGANYEQYF; cdr3_nt: TGCGCCAGCAGCCAAGATCGGGGGGCGAACTACGAGCAGTACTTC
j_call: TRBJ1-2; d_call: TRBD1; v_call: TRBV19; clone_size: once; cdr3_aa: CASSTSLRGIGGYTF; cdr3_nt: TGTGCCAGTAGTACGTCGCTCAGGGGGATAGGTGGCTACACCTTC
j_call: TRBJ1-2; d_call: TRBD1; v_call: TRBV4-2; clone_size: -; cdr3_aa: CASSQDRGPRGGYTF; cdr3_nt: TGTGCCAGCAGCCAAGATAGGGGGCCGCGAGGAGGCTACACCTTC
j_call: TRBJ2-7; d_call: -; v_call: TRBV11-2; clone_size: -; cdr3_aa: CASSHIDRPYEQYF; cdr3_nt: TGTGCCAGCAGCCATATCGACAGACCCTACGAGCAGTACTTC
j_call: TRBJ2-7; d_call: TRBD1; v_call: TRBV10-3; clone_size: medium-sized; cdr3_aa: CAISHPGQGPHGDYEQYF; cdr3_nt: TGTGCCATCAGTCATCCGGGACAGGGCCCACACGGGGATTACGAGCAGTACTTC
j_call: TRBJ1-2; d_call: -; v_call: TRBV6-5; clone_size: -; cdr3_aa: CASSYSTASIYTF; cdr3_nt: TGTGCCAGCAGTTACTCGACAGCAAGCATCTACACCTTC
j_call: TRBJ1-2; d_call: -; v_call: TRBV30; clone_size: -; cdr3_aa: CAWSDGGLGYTF; cdr3_nt: TGTGCCTGGAGTGACGGGGGTTTAGGCTACACCTTC
j_call: TRBJ1-3; d_call: TRBD1; v_call: TRBV6-1; clone_size: -; cdr3_aa: CASRWDRDRNTIYF; cdr3_nt: TGTGCCAGCAGATGGGACAGGGACAGAAACACCATATATTTT
j_call: TRBJ2-3; d_call: TRBD2; v_call: TRBV6-4; clone_size: once; cdr3_aa: CASSASAGDAMDTQYF; cdr3_nt: TGTGCCAGCAGTGCCTCAGCGGGAGACGCTATGGATACGCAGTATTTT
j_call: TRBJ2-4; d_call: TRBD2; v_call: TRBV7-2; clone_size: once; cdr3_aa: CASRTGTSGRVAKNIQYF; cdr3_nt: TGTGCCAGCAGGACCGGGACTAGCGGGAGGGTCGCCAAAAACATTCAGTACTTC
j_call: TRBJ1-3; d_call: -; v_call: TRBV13; clone_size: -; cdr3_aa: CASSSGSGNTIYF; cdr3_nt: TGTGCCAGCAGCTCGGGGTCTGGAAACACCATATATTTT
j_call: TRBJ1-1; d_call: -; v_call: TRBV4-1; clone_size: once; cdr3_aa: CASSQEQSRNTEAFF; cdr3_nt: TGCGCCAGCAGCCAAGAACAGAGTAGGAACACTGAAGCTTTCTTT
j_call: TRBJ2-1; d_call: -; v_call: TRBV5-4; clone_size: -; cdr3_aa: CASSPRPGLLGGEQFF; cdr3_nt: TGTGCCAGCAGCCCCAGACCGGGACTGCTTGGAGGCGAGCAGTTCTTC
j_call: TRBJ2-7; d_call: TRBD2; v_call: TRBV27; clone_size: -; cdr3_aa: CASSFTIAGGGYEQYF; cdr3_nt: TGTGCCAGCAGTTTTACCATAGCGGGAGGAGGCTACGAGCAGTACTTC
j_call: TRBJ2-1; d_call: TRBD2; v_call: TRBV6-5; clone_size: -; cdr3_aa: CASSYTSGNFLEQFF; cdr3_nt: TGTGCCAGCAGTTACACTAGCGGGAACTTCCTTGAGCAGTTCTTC
j_call: TRBJ1-5; d_call: TRBD1; v_call: TRBV5-5; clone_size: once; cdr3_aa: CASSYQGAYNQPQHF; cdr3_nt: TGTGCCAGCAGCTATCAGGGGGCGTACAATCAGCCCCAGCATTTT